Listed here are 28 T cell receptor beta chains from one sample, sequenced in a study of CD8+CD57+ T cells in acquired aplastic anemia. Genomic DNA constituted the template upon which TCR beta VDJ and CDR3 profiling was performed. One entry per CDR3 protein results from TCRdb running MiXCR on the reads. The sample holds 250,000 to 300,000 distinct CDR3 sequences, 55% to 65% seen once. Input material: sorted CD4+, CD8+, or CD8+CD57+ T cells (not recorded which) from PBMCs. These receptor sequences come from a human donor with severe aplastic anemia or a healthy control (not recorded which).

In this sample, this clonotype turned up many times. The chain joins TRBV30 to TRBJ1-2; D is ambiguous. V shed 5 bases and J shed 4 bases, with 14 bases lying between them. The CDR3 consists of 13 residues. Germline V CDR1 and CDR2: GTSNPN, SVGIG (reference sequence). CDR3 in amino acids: CAWEQAESYGYTF. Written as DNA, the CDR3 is TGTGCCTGGGAGCAAGCGGAGAGCTATGGCTACACCTTC.

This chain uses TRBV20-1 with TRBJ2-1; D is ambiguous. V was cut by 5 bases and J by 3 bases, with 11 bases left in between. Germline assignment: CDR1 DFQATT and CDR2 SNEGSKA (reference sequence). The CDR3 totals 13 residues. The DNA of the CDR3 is TGCAGTGCTGTGCTGGCCGGCTACAATGAGCAGTTCTTC. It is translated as CSAVLAGYNEQFF.

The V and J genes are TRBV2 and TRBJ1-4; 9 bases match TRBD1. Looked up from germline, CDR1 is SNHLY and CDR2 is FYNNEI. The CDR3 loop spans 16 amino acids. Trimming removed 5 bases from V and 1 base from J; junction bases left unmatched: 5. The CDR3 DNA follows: TGTGCCAGCAGTCGGGACAGGGTTGAAACTAATGAAAAACTGTTTTTT. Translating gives CASSRDRVETNEKLFF.

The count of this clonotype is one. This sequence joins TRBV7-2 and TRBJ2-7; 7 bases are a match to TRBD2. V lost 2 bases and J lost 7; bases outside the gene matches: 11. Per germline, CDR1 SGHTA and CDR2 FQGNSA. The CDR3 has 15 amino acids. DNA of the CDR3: TGTGCCAGCAGCTTATTCGGTGGGGAGGGAAGTGAGCAGTACTTC. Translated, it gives CASSLFGGEGSEQYF.

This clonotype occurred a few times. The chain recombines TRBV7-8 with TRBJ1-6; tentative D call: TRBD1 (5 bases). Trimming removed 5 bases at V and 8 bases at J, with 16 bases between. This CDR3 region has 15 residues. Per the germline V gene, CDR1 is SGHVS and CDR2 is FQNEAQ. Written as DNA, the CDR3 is TGTGCCAGCAGCCAATACTTGGAAGGGGATTCACCCCTCCACTTT. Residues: CASSQYLEGDSPLHF.

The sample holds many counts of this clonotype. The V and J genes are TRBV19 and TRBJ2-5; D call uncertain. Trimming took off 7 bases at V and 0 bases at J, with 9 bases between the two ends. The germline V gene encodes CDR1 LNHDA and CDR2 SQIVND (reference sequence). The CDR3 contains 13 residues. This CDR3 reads CASKRHDQETQYF. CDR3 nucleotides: TGTGCCAGTAAGCGACACGACCAAGAGACCCAGTACTTC.

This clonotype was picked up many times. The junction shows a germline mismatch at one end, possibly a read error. CDR3 in amino acids: CASTRAGTGSATYEQHF. The CDR3 region has the DNA TGTGCCAGCACCCGGGCCGGGACAGGGTCCGCAACCTACGAGCAGCACTTC. The chain couples TRBV2 to TRBJ2-7; 9 bases are a match to TRBD1. The CDR3 loop spans 17 amino acids. CDR1 SNHLY and CDR2 FYNNEI come from the germline V gene.

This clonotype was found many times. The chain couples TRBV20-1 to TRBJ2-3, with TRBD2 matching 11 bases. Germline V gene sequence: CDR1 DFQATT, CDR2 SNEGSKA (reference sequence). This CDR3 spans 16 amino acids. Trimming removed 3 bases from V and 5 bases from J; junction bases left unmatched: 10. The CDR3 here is CSASFPSGGPEDTQYF. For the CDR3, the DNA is TGCAGTGCTAGCTTTCCTAGCGGGGGGCCGGAAGATACGCAGTATTTT.

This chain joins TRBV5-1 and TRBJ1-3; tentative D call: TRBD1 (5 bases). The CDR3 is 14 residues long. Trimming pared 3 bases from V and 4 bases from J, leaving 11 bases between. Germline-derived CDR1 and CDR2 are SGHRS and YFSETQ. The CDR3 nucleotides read TGCGCCAGCAGCTCGACAGAAACCGGAAACACCATATATTTT. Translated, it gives CASSSTETGNTIYF.

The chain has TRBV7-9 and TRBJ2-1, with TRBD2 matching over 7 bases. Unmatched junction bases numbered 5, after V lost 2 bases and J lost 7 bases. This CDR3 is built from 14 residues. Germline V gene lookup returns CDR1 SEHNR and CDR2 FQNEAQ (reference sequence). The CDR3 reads CASSLQREMNEQFF. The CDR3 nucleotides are TGTGCCAGCAGCTTACAGCGGGAAATGAATGAGCAGTTCTTC.

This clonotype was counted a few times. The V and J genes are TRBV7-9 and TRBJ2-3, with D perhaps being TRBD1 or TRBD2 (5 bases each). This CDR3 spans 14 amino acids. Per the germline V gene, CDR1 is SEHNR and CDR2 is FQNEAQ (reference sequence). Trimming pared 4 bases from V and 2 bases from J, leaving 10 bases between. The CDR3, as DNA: TGTGCCAGCAGCTGGGACGGTCCCACAGATACGCAGTATTTT. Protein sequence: CASSWDGPTDTQYF. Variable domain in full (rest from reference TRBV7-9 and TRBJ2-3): DTGVSQNPRHKITKRGQNVTFRCDPISEHNRLYWYRQTLGQGPEFLTYFQNEAQLEKSRLLSDRFSAERPKGSFSTLEIQRTEQGDSAMYLCASSWDGPTDTQYFGPGTRLTVL.

DNA of the CDR3: TGTGCCAGCAGTCCAAGATCCTATAATTCACCCCTCCACTTT. This encodes CASSPRSYNSPLHF. The chain combines TRBV2 with TRBJ1-6; D ambiguous. Trimming cost V 5 bases and J 1 base, with 6 bases left between them. CDR1 is SNHLY and CDR2 is FYNNEI in the germline V gene. This CDR3 has 14 amino acids.

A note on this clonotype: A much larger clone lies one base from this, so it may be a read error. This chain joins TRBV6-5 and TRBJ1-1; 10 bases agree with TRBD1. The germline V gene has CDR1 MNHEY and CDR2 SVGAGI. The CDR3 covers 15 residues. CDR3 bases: TGTGCCAGCAGTTATTTGGGACAGGGGAACACTGAAGCTTCCTTT. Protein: CASSYLGQGNTEASF.

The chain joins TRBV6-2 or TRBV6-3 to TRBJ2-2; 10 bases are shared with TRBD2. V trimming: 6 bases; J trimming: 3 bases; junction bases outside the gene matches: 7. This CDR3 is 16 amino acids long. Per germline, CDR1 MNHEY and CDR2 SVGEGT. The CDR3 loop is CASRNTAGGHTGELFF. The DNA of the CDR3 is TGTGCCAGCAGAAACACAGCGGGAGGGCACACCGGGGAGCTGTTTTTT.

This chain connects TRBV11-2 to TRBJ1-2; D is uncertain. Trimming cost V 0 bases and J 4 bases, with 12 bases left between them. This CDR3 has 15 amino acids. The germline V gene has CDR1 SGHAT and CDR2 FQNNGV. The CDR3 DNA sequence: TGTGCCAGCAGCTTAGATCTCGGGGAAGTCTATGGCTACACCTTC. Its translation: CASSLDLGEVYGYTF.

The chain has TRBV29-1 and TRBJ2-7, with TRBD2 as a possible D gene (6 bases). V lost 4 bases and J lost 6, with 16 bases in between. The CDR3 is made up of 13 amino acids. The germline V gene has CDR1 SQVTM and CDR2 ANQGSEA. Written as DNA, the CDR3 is TGCAGCGTTGTCTTTGCGGGAACAGCCGAGCAGTACTTC. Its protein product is CSVVFAGTAEQYF.

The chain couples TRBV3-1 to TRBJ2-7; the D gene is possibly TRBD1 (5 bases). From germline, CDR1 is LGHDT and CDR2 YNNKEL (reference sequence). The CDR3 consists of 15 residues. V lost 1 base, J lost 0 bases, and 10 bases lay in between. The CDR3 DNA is TGTGCCAGCAGCCAAGGGACACATTACTCCTACGAGCAGTACTTC. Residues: CASSQGTHYSYEQYF.

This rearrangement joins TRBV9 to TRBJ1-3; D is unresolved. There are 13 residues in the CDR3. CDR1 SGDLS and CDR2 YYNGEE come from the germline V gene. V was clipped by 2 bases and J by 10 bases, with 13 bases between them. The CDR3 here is CASSVGQEETIYF. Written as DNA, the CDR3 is TGTGCCAGCAGCGTTGGCCAGGAAGAGACCATATATTTT.

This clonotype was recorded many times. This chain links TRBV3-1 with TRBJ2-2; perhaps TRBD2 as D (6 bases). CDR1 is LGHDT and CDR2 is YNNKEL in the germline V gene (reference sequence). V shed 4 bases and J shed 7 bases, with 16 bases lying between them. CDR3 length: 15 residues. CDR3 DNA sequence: TGTGCCAGCAGCCCCGGGGGTTGGGATAGCGGGGAGCTGTTTTTT. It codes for CASSPGGWDSGELFF.

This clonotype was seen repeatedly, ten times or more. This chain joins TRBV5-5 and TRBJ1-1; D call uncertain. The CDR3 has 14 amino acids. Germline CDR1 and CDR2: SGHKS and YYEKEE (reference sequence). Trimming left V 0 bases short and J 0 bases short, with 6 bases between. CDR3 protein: CASSLGGMNTEAFF. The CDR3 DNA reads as TGTGCCAGCAGCTTGGGGGGAATGAACACTGAAGCTTTCTTT.

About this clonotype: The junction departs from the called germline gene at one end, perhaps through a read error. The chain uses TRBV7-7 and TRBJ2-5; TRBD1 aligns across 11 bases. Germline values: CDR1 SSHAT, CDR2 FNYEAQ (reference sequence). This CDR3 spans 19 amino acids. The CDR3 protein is CASSPTDRGLDRFQETQYF. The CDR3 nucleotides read TGTGCTAGCAGCCCAACGGACAGGGGGCTAGACCGCTTCCAAGAGACCCAGTACTTC.

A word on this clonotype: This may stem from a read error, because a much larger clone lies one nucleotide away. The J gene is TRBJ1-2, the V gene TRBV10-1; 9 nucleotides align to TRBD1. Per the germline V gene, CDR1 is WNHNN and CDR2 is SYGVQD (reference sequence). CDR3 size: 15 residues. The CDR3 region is CASSCLKQGAGGYTF. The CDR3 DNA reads TGTGCCAGCAGTTGCTTAAAACAGGGGGCAGGGGGCTACACCTTC.

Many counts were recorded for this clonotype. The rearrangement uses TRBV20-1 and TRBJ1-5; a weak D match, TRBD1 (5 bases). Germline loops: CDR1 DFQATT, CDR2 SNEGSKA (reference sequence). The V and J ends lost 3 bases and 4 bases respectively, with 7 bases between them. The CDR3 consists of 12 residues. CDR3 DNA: TGCAGTGCTAGGAGGGGAAATCAGCCCCAGCATTTT. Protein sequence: CSARRGNQPQHF.

The CDR3 region has the DNA TGTGCCAGCAGCCAATCGAACACTGAAGCTTTCTTT. Translation gives CASSQSNTEAFF. V usage is TRBV7-3 and J usage is TRBJ1-1; D unclear. V lost 5 bases and J lost 1, with 5 bases in between. This CDR3 region has 12 residues. CDR1 SGHTA and CDR2 FQGTGA come from the germline V gene.

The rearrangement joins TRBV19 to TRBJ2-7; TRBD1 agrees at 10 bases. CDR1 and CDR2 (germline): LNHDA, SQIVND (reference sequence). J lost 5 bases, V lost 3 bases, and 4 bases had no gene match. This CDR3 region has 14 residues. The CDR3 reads CASSIGQGDNEQYF. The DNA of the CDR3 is TGTGCCAGTAGTATCGGACAGGGGGACAACGAGCAGTACTTC. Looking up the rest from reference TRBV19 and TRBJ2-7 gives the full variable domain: DGGITQSPKYLFRKEGQNVTLSCEQNLNHDAMYWYRQDPGQGLRLIYYSQIVNDFQKGDIAEGYSVSREKKESFPLTVTSAQKNPTAFYLCASSIGQGDNEQYFGPGTRLTVT.

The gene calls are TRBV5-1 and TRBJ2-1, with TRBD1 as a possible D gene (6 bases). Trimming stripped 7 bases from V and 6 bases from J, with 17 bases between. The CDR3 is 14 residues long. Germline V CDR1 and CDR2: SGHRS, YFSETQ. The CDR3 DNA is TGCGCCAGCTCGTCGGCAGGGGCTAGCAATGAGCAGTTCTTC. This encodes CASSSAGASNEQFF.

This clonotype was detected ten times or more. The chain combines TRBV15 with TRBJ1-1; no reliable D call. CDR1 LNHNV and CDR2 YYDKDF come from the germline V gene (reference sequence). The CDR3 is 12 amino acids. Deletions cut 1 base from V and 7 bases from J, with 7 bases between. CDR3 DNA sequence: TGTGCCACCAGCAGAGCTGGGTTTGAAGCTTTCTTT. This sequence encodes CATSRAGFEAFF.

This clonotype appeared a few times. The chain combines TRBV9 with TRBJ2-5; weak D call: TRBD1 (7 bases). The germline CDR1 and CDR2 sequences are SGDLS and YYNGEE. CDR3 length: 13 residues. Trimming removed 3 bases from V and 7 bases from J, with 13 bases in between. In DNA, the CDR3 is TGTGCCAGCAGCGCTCACAGGGGAGGGACCCAGTACTTC. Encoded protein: CASSAHRGGTQYF.